The 20 T cell receptor beta chains listed next were all sequenced from one sample in a study of Ad26.COV2.S vaccination and SARS-CoV-2 variants. Treatment: over 15 received Ad26.COV2.S at low or high dose, single or two shots; about 5 received placebo; per-sample allocation not given. Material that was analyzed had been drawn on day 63 after the first vaccine or placebo injection. Measured with immunoSEQ multiplex PCR; TCRdb has only the in-frame clones, and not every one. The profile shows 500,000 or so clones, 70% to 90% of them singletons. The specimen was peripheral blood, collected in a trial of Ad26.COV2.S vaccine versus placebo. The receptor source for this set is a person aged 18 to 59 who received the Ad26.COV2.S COVID-19 vaccine or a placebo.

The chain uses TRBV7-9 and TRBJ2-7, with D possibly being TRBD1 or TRBD2 (5 bases each). CDR1 is SEHNR, CDR2 FQNEAQ, per germline (reference sequence). The CDR3 runs 11 residues. V lost 5 bases to trimming and J lost 5 bases, with 7 bases between them. The CDR3 sequence: CASSRDDEQYF. In DNA form, the CDR3 reads TGTGCCAGCAGCCGGGACGACGAGCAGTACTTC.

The genes are TRBV27 and TRBJ2-5, with a weak D call TRBD2 (5 bases). The V end was cut by 7 bases, the J end by 2 bases, with 11 bases between. CDR3 length: 13 amino acids. Germline lookup yields CDR1 MNHEY and CDR2 SMNVEV (reference sequence). CDR3: CASTLPGQETQYF. The CDR3 DNA follows: TGTGCCAGCACCCTCCCGGGACAAGAGACCCAGTACTTC.

The chain links TRBV24-1 to TRBJ2-1; D is uncertain. Germline V gene sequence: CDR1 KGHDR, CDR2 SFDVKD. This CDR3 spans 15 amino acids. V was clipped by 5 bases and J by 8 bases, with 18 bases between them. The CDR3: CATSAFPRYRDEQFF. CDR3 DNA sequence: TGTGCCACCAGTGCCTTTCCCCGGTATAGGGATGAGCAGTTCTTC.

CDR3 in DNA: TGCGCCAGCAGCCAAGATCCCCTATCTGCCGGGGAGCTGTTTTTT. This sequence encodes CASSQDPLSAGELFF. The V call is TRBV4-3, the J call TRBJ2-2; D unresolved. Trimming left V 0 bases short and J 6 bases short, with 11 bases between. The CDR3 consists of 15 residues. Germline V gene data show CDR1 as LGHNA and CDR2 as YSLEER.

This rearrangement joins TRBV2 to TRBJ2-1; D is undetermined. Per the germline V gene, CDR1 is SNHLY and CDR2 is FYNNEI. The V end lost 4 bases, the J end lost 6 bases, and 7 bases lay between the germline ends. The CDR3 is 12 residues long. CDR3 amino acids: CASSGVLNEQFF. The CDR3 DNA reads TGTGCCAGCAGTGGCGTCCTCAATGAGCAGTTCTTC.

This chain links TRBV27 with TRBJ1-5, with a possible D match to TRBD1 (6 bases). Looked up from germline, CDR1 is MNHEY and CDR2 is SMNVEV (reference sequence). V shed 6 bases and J shed 4 bases, with 19 bases lying between them. The CDR3 is 16 residues long. The CDR3: CASRGGGKTGNQPQHF. The DNA for the CDR3 is TGTGCCAGCAGAGGGGGTGGTAAAACAGGGAATCAGCCCCAGCATTTT.

The gene calls are TRBV7-2 and TRBJ2-1; D may correspond to TRBD1 or TRBD2 (5 bases each). The V gene's germline CDR1 is SGHTA and CDR2 FQGNSA. The CDR3 runs to 15 residues. V gave up 5 bases and J gave up 5 bases, with 16 bases separating them. This CDR3 reads CASSPRRRTNNEQFF. DNA of the CDR3: TGTGCCAGCAGCCCCCGGAGGAGGACAAACAATGAGCAGTTCTTC.

The V call is TRBV21-1, the J call TRBJ1-5; whether TRBD1, the table's D call, matches the DNA was not checked. TRBV21-1 has pseudogene status. CDR3 length: 13 residues. This CDR3 reads CASSRDRVEPQHF. DNA for the CDR3: TGTGCCAGCAGTCGGGACAGGGTGGAGCCCCAGCATTTT.

This clone appeared once. At the DNA level, this CDR3 is encoded by other sequences in the same sample as well. V usage is TRBV5-6 and J usage is TRBJ2-7; 11 bases agree with TRBD2. This CDR3 is 13 amino acids long. The V and J ends lost 5 bases and 6 bases, in that order; junction bases with no gene match: 4. Germline CDR1 reads SGHDT; CDR2 reads YYEEEE. CDR3 sequence reads: CASSSGTSGEQYF. CDR3 nucleotide sequence: TGTGCCAGCAGTTCTGGGACTAGCGGCGAGCAGTACTTC.

The genes are TRBV27 and TRBJ1-6, with TRBD1 matching 7 bases. The CDR3 totals 13 residues. Germline V gene lookup returns CDR1 MNHEY and CDR2 SMNVEV (reference sequence). V was pared by 2 bases and J by 16 bases, with 8 bases of the junction left unmatched. The CDR3 reads CASSLTPDRVLHF. The CDR3, as DNA: TGTGCCAGCAGTTTAACCCCAGACAGGGTTCTCCACTTT.

The chain employs TRBV19 and TRBJ1-2; D unclear. V was clipped by 2 bases and J by 3 bases, with 10 bases between them. CDR1 is LNHDA, CDR2 SQIVND, per germline (reference sequence). This CDR3 region has 14 residues. The CDR3 sequence is CASSILAGDYGYTF. CDR3 coding DNA: TGTGCCAGTAGTATATTGGCCGGGGACTATGGCTACACCTTC.

J is TRBJ2-5 and V is TRBV5-1, with D perhaps TRBD2 (5 bases). V dropped 3 bases and J dropped 2 bases, with 14 bases sitting between them. This CDR3 contains 15 residues. Germline values: CDR1 SGHRS, CDR2 YFSETQ. In nucleotides, the CDR3 is TGCGCCAGCAGCTACGGGGTACTTAATCAAGAGACCCAGTACTTC. Translation: CASSYGVLNQETQYF. The full variable domain, completed using reference TRBV5-1 and TRBJ2-5, is KAGVTQTPRYLIKTRGQQVTLSCSPISGHRSVSWYQQTPGQGLQFLFEYFSETQRNKGNFPGRFSGRQFSNSRSEMNVSTLELGDSALYLCASSYGVLNQETQYFGPGTRLLVL.

This chain joins TRBV14 and TRBJ2-3; 13 nucleotides agree with TRBD2. CDR1 and CDR2 from the germline V gene are SGHDN and FVKESK. The CDR3 is made up of 15 amino acids. The ends lost 5 bases at V and 7 bases at J; junction bases unmatched: 6. This CDR3 reads CASSGLAGVRYTQYF. The CDR3 nucleotides are TGTGCCAGCAGCGGACTAGCGGGAGTTAGGTATACGCAGTATTTT.

The genes are TRBV29-1 and TRBJ1-2, with 7 bases fitting TRBD1. V lost 5 bases to trimming and J lost 8 bases; unmatched junction nucleotides: 11. CDR3 size: 13 residues. CDR1 is SQVTM, CDR2 ANQGSEA, per germline. The CDR3 nucleotides read TGCAGCGTTCCCTCGTCAGGGGGTGAAGGCTACACCTTC. It codes for CSVPSSGGEGYTF.

V is TRBV20-1 and J is TRBJ1-1; no definite D call. Trimming stripped 3 bases from V and 1 base from J, with 24 bases between. The CDR3 length is 18 residues. Germline V gene lookup returns CDR1 DFQATT and CDR2 SNEGSKA (reference sequence). CDR3 amino acids: CSASSLTDRPVRNTEAFF. CDR3 sequence (DNA): TGCAGTGCTAGTTCCTTGACGGATAGGCCAGTCAGGAACACTGAAGCTTTCTTT.

The V and J genes are TRBV6-5 and TRBJ2-2; D gene ambiguous. The germline gives CDR1 MNHEY, CDR2 SVGAGI. V shed 6 bases and J shed 5 bases, with 13 bases lying between them. The CDR3 contains 14 residues. CDR3 protein: CASSTKWGTGELFF. CDR3 nucleotides: TGTGCCAGCAGCACAAAGTGGGGTACCGGGGAGCTGTTTTTT.

The V and J genes are TRBV29-1 and TRBJ1-5; D uncertain. This CDR3 has 13 residues. Germline loops: CDR1 SQVTM, CDR2 ANQGSEA. Trimming took 0 bases from V and 3 from J, leaving 6 bases between them. This chain's CDR3 is CSVEEEFNQPQHF. The CDR3 DNA follows: TGCAGCGTTGAAGAGGAGTTCAATCAGCCCCAGCATTTT.

The chain has TRBV28 and TRBJ2-7; no clear D gene. The CDR3 sequence is 13 residues long. The V end was cut by 6 bases, the J end by 2 bases, with 11 bases between. In germline, CDR1 is MDHEN, CDR2 SYDVKM. The DNA of the CDR3 is TGTGCCAGCAGGACCCTAGAGGCCTACGAGCAGTACTTC. Translating gives CASRTLEAYEQYF.

The J gene is TRBJ2-1, the V gene TRBV18; no clear D gene. The CDR3 extends over 17 amino acids. The germline gives CDR1 KGHSH, CDR2 LQKENI. Trimming stripped 1 base from V and 0 bases from J, with 13 bases between. The CDR3 loop reads CASSPRPGPSSYNEQFF. The CDR3 nucleotides are TGTGCCAGCTCACCACGACCCGGGCCCAGCTCCTACAATGAGCAGTTCTTC.

The count of this clone is one. The J gene is TRBJ1-5, the V gene TRBV29-1; maybe TRBD1 (5 bases). The CDR3 is made up of 13 amino acids. Looked up from germline, CDR1 is SQVTM and CDR2 is ANQGSEA. V dropped 7 bases and J dropped 1 base, with 11 bases sitting between them. CDR3 sequence: CSASQGSNQPQHF. DNA of the CDR3: TGCAGCGCTAGCCAGGGCAGCAATCAGCCCCAGCATTTT.